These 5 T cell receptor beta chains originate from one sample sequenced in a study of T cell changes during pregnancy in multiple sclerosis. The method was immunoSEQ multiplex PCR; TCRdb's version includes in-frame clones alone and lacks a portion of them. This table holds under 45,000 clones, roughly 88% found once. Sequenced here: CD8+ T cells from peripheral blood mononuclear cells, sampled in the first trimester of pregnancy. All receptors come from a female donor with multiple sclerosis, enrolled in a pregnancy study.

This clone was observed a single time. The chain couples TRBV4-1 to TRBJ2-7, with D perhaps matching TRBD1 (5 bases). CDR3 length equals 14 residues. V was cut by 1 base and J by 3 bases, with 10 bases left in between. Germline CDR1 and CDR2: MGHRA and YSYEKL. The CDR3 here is CASSQGQGVYEQYF. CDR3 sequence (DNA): TGCGCCAGCAGCCAAGGGCAGGGTGTCTACGAGCAGTACTTC.

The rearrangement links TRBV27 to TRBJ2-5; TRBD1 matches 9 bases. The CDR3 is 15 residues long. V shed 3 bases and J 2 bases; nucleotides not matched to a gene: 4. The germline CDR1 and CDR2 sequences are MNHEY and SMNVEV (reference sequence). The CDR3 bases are TGTGCCAGCAGTTTTCGGACAGGGGTGCAAGAGACCCAGTACTTC. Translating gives CASSFRTGVQETQYF.

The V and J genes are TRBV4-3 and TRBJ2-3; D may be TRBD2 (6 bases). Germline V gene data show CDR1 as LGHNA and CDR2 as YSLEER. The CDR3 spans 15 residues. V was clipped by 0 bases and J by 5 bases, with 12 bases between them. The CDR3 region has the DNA TGCGCCAGCAGCCAAGATGGAGGGGCCCAAGATACGCAGTATTTT. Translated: CASSQDGGAQDTQYF.

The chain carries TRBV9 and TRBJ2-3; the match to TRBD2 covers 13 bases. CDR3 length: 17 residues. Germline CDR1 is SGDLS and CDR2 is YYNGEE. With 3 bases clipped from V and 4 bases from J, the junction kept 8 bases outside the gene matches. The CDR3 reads CASSGKLAGGPADTQYF. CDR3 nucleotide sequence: TGTGCCAGCAGCGGGAAACTAGCGGGGGGGCCTGCAGATACGCAGTATTTT.

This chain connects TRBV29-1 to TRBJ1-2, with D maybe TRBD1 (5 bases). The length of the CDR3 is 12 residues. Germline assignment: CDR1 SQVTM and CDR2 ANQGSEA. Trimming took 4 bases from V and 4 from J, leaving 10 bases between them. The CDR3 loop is CSVAGDFYGYTF. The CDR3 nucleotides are TGCAGCGTTGCCGGGGACTTCTATGGCTACACCTTC.